This note documents a single TCR beta chain sequence. This entry belongs to a study of OX40 agonist ivuxolimab in advanced cancers. Study-level information: Patient treatment consisted of intravenous ivuxolimab administration every 2 weeks at 0.01 to 10 mg/kg. From roughly 20 to 90 years was the age range, with a mean of around 57 years, and about 83% were male.

The CDR3 sequence is 15 residues long. Germline V gene lookup returns CDR1 PRHDT and CDR2 FYEKMQ (reference sequence). The V and J ends lost 0 bases and 4 bases, in that order; junction bases with no gene match: 3. TCRdb's table, derived via immunoSEQ multiplex PCR, lists solely in-frame clones and lacks some. Among 40,000 to 60,000 clones listed, 85% to 90% were seen once. V and J are TRBV13 and TRBJ2-5, with 9 positions matching TRBD2. The source of this sequence is an adult with an advanced solid tumor such as melanoma, head and neck, liver or kidney cancer. Sample: CD4+ or CD8+ T cells sorted from blood, taken in a trial of the OX40 agonist ivuxolimab. The CDR3 DNA is TGTGCCAGCAGCTTAGGTGCGGGAGGGCGAGAGACCCAGTACTTC. As protein: CASSLGAGGRETQYF.